The rows below give T cell receptor beta chains drawn from one sample of a study of radiotherapy plus CTLA-4 blockade in lung cancer. Sequenced by immunoSEQ multiplex PCR; TCRdb stores in-frame clones only, minus some. The sample lists tens of thousands of clones; 65% to 80% were seen once. The sequences come from peripheral blood, collected from a patient treated with radiotherapy plus ipilimumab. The receptors were sampled from a human donor with non-small cell lung cancer who had a complete response to radiotherapy plus ipilimumab. Both conserved end residues are part of each CDR3. The D gene is left open where the match is weak. Size values are once, few and many counts, or a class for expanded clones, and some rows have none.

TRBJ1-4	TRBV5-4	TRBD1	-	CASSTTGVGEKLFF	TGTGCCAGCAGCACGACAGGGGTTGGTGAAAAACTGTTTTTT
TRBJ2-7	TRBV11-2	TRBD1	once	CASSPGRTGARYF	TGTGCCAGCAGCCCCGGAAGGACAGGGGCACGGTACTTC
TRBJ2-5	TRBV7-9	TRBD1	once	CASSPYDREQETQYF	TGTGCCAGCAGCCCGTATGACAGGGAACAAGAGACCCAGTACTTC
TRBJ2-1	TRBV7-9	-	-	CASSLVLGASHYNEQFF	TGTGCCAGCAGCTTAGTTCTAGGCGCTAGCCATTACAATGAGCAGTTCTTC
TRBJ2-7	TRBV7-9	TRBD2	-	CASSPGLAGVLRSYEQYF	TGTGCCAGCAGCCCGGGACTAGCGGGGGTTCTCCGCTCCTACGAGCAGTACTTC
TRBJ2-3	TRBV5-1	TRBD2	-	CASSLGRGLAASTDTQYF	TGCGCCAGCAGCTTGGGAAGGGGACTAGCGGCTAGCACAGATACGCAGTATTTT
TRBJ1-2	TRBV19	-	-	CASRSGGRYGYTF	TGTGCCAGTAGGAGTGGGGGCCGCTATGGCTACACCTTC
TRBJ2-1	TRBV10-3	TRBD1	-	CAASGTGANEQFF	TGTGCCGCCTCCGGGACAGGGGCTAATGAGCAGTTCTTC
TRBJ2-3	TRBV28	TRBD1	once	CASSSQGAGTDTQYF	TGTGCCAGCAGTTCACAGGGGGCGGGCACAGATACGCAGTATTTT
TRBJ2-2	TRBV29-1	-	-	CSAGGTANTGELFF	TGCAGCGCCGGCGGGACAGCGAACACCGGGGAGCTGTTTTTT
TRBJ1-1	TRBV5-1	TRBD1	once	CASSFTSDRGARAFF	TGCGCCAGCAGTTTTACCTCGGACAGGGGAGCTCGGGCTTTCTTT
TRBJ1-1	TRBV7-8	-	-	CASSLVLGGVNTEAFF	TGTGCCAGCAGCTTAGTGCTGGGGGGAGTGAACACTGAAGCTTTCTTT
TRBJ2-5	TRBV7-2	TRBD1	-	CASSLAGQALIRLQETQYF	TGTGCCAGCAGCTTAGCTGGACAGGCTTTAATACGCTTACAAGAGACCCAGTACTTC
TRBJ1-4	TRBV6-5	-	-	CASSPTGSPNEKLFF	TGTGCCAGCAGTCCAACAGGGTCTCCTAATGAAAAACTGTTTTTT
TRBJ1-6	TRBV4-3	TRBD1	few	CASSHLGTAYNSPLHF	TGCGCCAGCAGCCACTTAGGGACAGCCTATAATTCACCCCTCCACTTT
TRBJ2-3	TRBV19	TRBD2	-	CASSMVLAGSTDTQYF	TGTGCCAGTAGTATGGTCCTAGCGGGTAGCACAGATACGCAGTATTTT
TRBJ2-5	TRBV10-3	TRBD1	few	CAIKRDSNQETQYF	TGTGCCATCAAGAGGGACAGTAACCAAGAGACCCAGTACTTC
TRBJ2-5	TRBV15	-	-	CATSRDRETQYF	TGTGCCACCAGCAGAGATAGAGAGACCCAGTACTTC
TRBJ2-3	TRBV9	TRBD1	-	CASSTRDRDSDTQYF	TGTGCCAGCAGCACCCGGGACAGGGACAGCGATACGCAGTATTTT
TRBJ1-5	TRBV19	TRBD1	-	CASHIRGQGYSNQPQHF	TGTGCCAGTCACATAAGGGGACAGGGTTATAGCAATCAGCCCCAGCATTTT
TRBJ1-5	TRBV15	-	-	CATSGNTGHYQPQHF	TGTGCCACCAGCGGAAATACAGGGCATTATCAGCCCCAGCATTTT
TRBJ2-3	TRBV7-2	TRBD1	-	CASSARQGPDTQYF	TGTGCCAGCAGCGCCAGACAGGGACCAGATACGCAGTATTTT
TRBJ1-2	TRBV2	-	-	CASRLDGYTF	TGTGCCAGCAGATTAGATGGCTACACCTTC
TRBJ2-7	TRBV27	-	once	CASRGASYYEQYF	TGTGCCAGCAGAGGGGCCAGTTACTACGAGCAGTACTTC
TRBJ1-4	TRBV10-1	-	-	CASSSGSPGEKLFF	TGCGCCAGCAGTTCAGGGTCCCCCGGTGAAAAACTGTTTTTT
TRBJ1-5	TRBV5-6	-	-	CASSLWAAGENQPQHF	TGTGCCAGCAGCTTGTGGGCCGCAGGGGAGAATCAGCCCCAGCATTTT
TRBJ1-5	TRBV6-1	TRBD1	-	CASSARTGIRNQPQHF	TGTGCCAGCAGTGCCCGGACAGGGATACGGAATCAGCCCCAGCATTTT
TRBJ1-2	TRBV5-1	TRBD1	few	CARNRGPLLCF	TGCGCCAGAAACAGGGGCCCCCTGCTCTGCTTC
TRBJ2-2	TRBV5-5	TRBD1	-	CASSPHGTGNTGELFF	TGTGCCAGCAGCCCGCACGGGACAGGGAACACCGGGGAGCTGTTTTTT
TRBJ2-7	TRBV27	TRBD2	-	CASRPKSPAGAPTYEQYF	TGTGCCAGCAGGCCCAAATCCCCAGCGGGGGCCCCAACCTACGAGCAGTACTTC
TRBJ2-7	TRBV6-5	-	-	CASSRLGGSYEQYF	TGTGCCAGCAGCCGCTTGGGAGGCTCCTACGAGCAGTACTTC
TRBJ2-5	TRBV11-3	TRBD2	-	CASSGGTSGGIETQYF	TGTGCCAGCAGCGGGGGGACTAGCGGAGGGATAGAGACCCAGTACTTC
TRBJ2-7	TRBV14	-	-	CASSPQGYSFREQYF	TGTGCCAGCAGCCCCCAGGGATATAGCTTTCGGGAGCAGTACTTC
TRBJ1-6	TRBV7-9	-	-	CASSFGGHDYNSPLHF	TGTGCCAGCAGCTTTGGAGGGCATGACTATAATTCACCCCTCCACTTT
TRBJ2-2	TRBV4-3	TRBD1	once	CASSQVPTGGEAGELFF	TGCGCCAGCAGCCAAGTCCCGACAGGGGGCGAGGCCGGGGAGCTGTTTTTT
TRBJ1-1	TRBV30	-	-	CAWEGGLMNTEAFF	TGTGCCTGGGAGGGAGGTTTAATGAACACTGAAGCTTTCTTT